Below are 9 T cell receptor beta chains sequenced from a single sample in a study of blood T cell repertoires in COVID-19. Sequenced by immunoSEQ multiplex PCR; TCRdb stores in-frame clones only, minus some. The sample records roughly 4,800 clones, around 88% being singletons. Material for sequencing was peripheral blood. Receptors were obtained from a man in his 70s with COVID-19, enrolled during active disease.

The chain joins TRBV9 to TRBJ1-1, with D possibly TRBD1 on 5 matching bases. The length of the CDR3 is 14 residues. V was shortened by 5 bases and J by 4 bases, with 15 bases between the two germline ends. Germline assignment: CDR1 SGDLS and CDR2 YYNGEE. The chain's CDR3 is CASRDLRGGTEAFF. For the CDR3, the DNA is TGTGCCAGCAGGGATCTGCGGGGCGGCACTGAAGCTTTCTTT.

The chain combines TRBV5-1 with TRBJ1-2; maybe TRBD1 (5 bases). CDR3 length: 16 residues. With 4 bases removed from V and 0 bases from J, the gap between germline ends came to 16 bases. Germline V CDR1 and CDR2: SGHRS, YFSETQ. This chain's CDR3 is CASSLSTGPTNYGYTF. The CDR3 DNA sequence: TGCGCCAGCAGCCTTTCTACAGGTCCTACTAACTATGGCTACACCTTC.

The chain has TRBV5-1 and TRBJ2-7, with TRBD1 identical over 9 bases. CDR1 is SGHRS, CDR2 YFSETQ, per germline. V gave up 3 bases and J gave up 5 bases; unmatched junction bases: 12. There are 16 residues in the CDR3. The CDR3 region is CASSSSGTGFFHEQYF. In nucleotides, the CDR3 is TGCGCCAGCAGCTCTTCCGGGACAGGGTTTTTTCACGAGCAGTACTTC. The entire variable domain, with the rest obtained from reference TRBV5-1 and TRBJ2-7, is as follows: KAGVTQTPRYLIKTRGQQVTLSCSPISGHRSVSWYQQTPGQGLQFLFEYFSETQRNKGNFPGRFSGRQFSNSRSEMNVSTLELGDSALYLCASSSSGTGFFHEQYFGPGTRLTVT.

This rearrangement joins TRBV5-1 to TRBJ2-7; 11 bases align to TRBD2. Trimming took 2 bases from V and 2 from J; bases not matched to a gene: 0. The germline V gene has CDR1 SGHRS and CDR2 YFSETQ. This CDR3 comprises 14 residues. The CDR3 loop is CASSFSGGAYEQYF. The CDR3 nucleotides read TGCGCCAGCAGCTTTAGCGGGGGGGCCTACGAGCAGTACTTC.

The CDR3: CASSSGTRPEAFF. The CDR3 coding sequence is TGTGCCAGCAGCTCCGGGACACGTCCCGAAGCTTTCTTT. The rearrangement joins TRBV13 to TRBJ1-1; D may be TRBD1 (6 bases). Between the trimmed V and J ends, which lost 4 bases and 8 bases, there was a span of 14 bases. This CDR3 has 13 amino acids. From germline, CDR1 is PRHDT and CDR2 FYEKMQ (reference sequence).

J is TRBJ2-2 and V is TRBV2; D might be TRBD2 (5 bases). V lost 10 bases, J lost 0 bases, and 12 bases lay in between. CDR3 length equals 14 residues. Germline lookup yields CDR1 SNHLY and CDR2 FYNNEI. The CDR3, as DNA: TGTGCCACGAATATCGGGGCGAACACCGGGGAGCTGTTTTTT. It encodes CATNIGANTGELFF.

The chain is built from TRBV4-1 and TRBJ2-7; 14 nucleotides match TRBD2. Germline V gives CDR1 MGHRA, CDR2 YSYEKL. This CDR3 has 17 residues. The trim removed 3 bases at V and 0 bases at J, leaving 4 bases unmatched. DNA of the CDR3: TGCGCCAGCAGCCAGGGACTAGCGGGAGACATCTCCTACGAGCAGTACTTC. This translates into CASSQGLAGDISYEQYF.

This clone turned up a few times. The rearrangement joins TRBV7-9 to TRBJ2-7, with 11 bases lining up with TRBD1. V was clipped by 2 bases and J by 2 bases; unmatched bases: 5. This CDR3 comprises 16 residues. Germline V gene lookup returns CDR1 SEHNR and CDR2 FQNEAQ (reference sequence). CDR3: CASSLPGTGGPYEQYF. The CDR3 region has the DNA TGTGCCAGCAGCTTACCCGGGACAGGGGGTCCCTACGAGCAGTACTTC.

The chain carries TRBV29-1 and TRBJ2-7; 9 nucleotides match TRBD1. In germline, CDR1 is SQVTM, CDR2 ANQGSEA. CDR3 size: 14 residues. Germline trimming cut 6 bases from V and 2 bases from J; bases unmatched to any gene: 8. CDR3 amino acids: CSVNDRGFPYEQYF. CDR3 coding DNA: TGCAGCGTCAACGACAGGGGGTTCCCCTACGAGCAGTACTTC.